The entry that follows covers one T cell receptor beta chain sequence. CDR1 and CDR2 from the germline V gene are SGHDT and YYEEEE. This CDR3 has 16 amino acids. The germline V and J ends were trimmed by 4 bases and 4 bases, with 21 bases remaining between them. This entry belongs to a study of T cell changes during pregnancy in multiple sclerosis. TCRdb's copy holds only in-frame clones and misses some; the assay was immunoSEQ multiplex PCR. The sample includes around 33,000 clones, 87% of them seen just once. This TCR came from a female donor with multiple sclerosis, enrolled in a pregnancy study. The specimen comprised CD8+ T cells from peripheral blood mononuclear cells, sampled before pregnancy. The V and J genes are TRBV5-6 and TRBJ2-7; D might be TRBD2 (6 bases). The CDR3 bases are TGTGCCAGCAGCCCCTCCCCTAGGCGGGGCTATTACGAGCAGTACTTC. Protein product: CASSPSPRRGYYEQYF.